A single sample gave rise to the 5 T cell receptor beta chains below, sequenced in a study of post-analysis software for immune sequencing data. Study-level points and caveats: With TRBV5-6, TRBV5-1 and TRBV20-1 included, about five TRBV segments were more frequent in patients than in controls.

TCR beta libraries were prepared from cDNA with unique molecular identifiers. In TCRdb, the PCR reads were re-called with MiXCR into one record per CDR3 protein. The sample records around 700,000 distinct CDR3 sequences, more than 50% being singletons. These receptors' antigens are unknown. The sequencing input was blood. The receptors come from a girl aged 2 to 9 with multiple sclerosis.

This clonotype was counted only a few times. V usage is TRBV4-2 and J usage is TRBJ1-2, with 7 nucleotides matching TRBD1. CDR3 size: 15 residues. Germline V gene lookup returns CDR1 LGHNA and CDR2 YNFKEQ. Unmatched junction bases numbered 9, after V lost 3 bases and J lost 5 bases. CDR3 nucleotides: TGTGCCAGCAGCCAGCTACAGGGGATTACATATGGCTACACCTTC. Encoded protein: CASSQLQGITYGYTF.

The chain carries TRBV20-1 and TRBJ2-7; a weak D match, TRBD2 (6 bases). Germline-derived CDR1 and CDR2 are DFQATT and SNEGSKA (reference sequence). This CDR3 comprises 14 residues. V was clipped by 3 bases and J by 6 bases, with 18 bases between them. CDR3 sequence reads: CSASGTHNTLEQYF. The CDR3 DNA follows: TGCAGTGCTAGTGGGACTCACAACACCCTCGAGCAGTACTTC.

The genes are TRBV7-2 and TRBJ1-6, with D unclear. Germline V gene lookup returns CDR1 SGHTA and CDR2 FQGNSA. V lost 7 bases and J lost 0, with 10 bases in between. The CDR3 has 15 residues. This CDR3 reads CASTSGSSYNSPLHF. The CDR3 DNA is TGTGCCAGCACCTCCGGGAGCTCCTATAATTCACCCCTCCACTTT.

The chain employs TRBV9 and TRBJ2-1, with 9 bases identical to TRBD2. The CDR3 is 14 residues long. Germline loops: CDR1 SGDLS, CDR2 YYNGEE. V lost 6 bases to trimming and J lost 8 bases; unmatched junction nucleotides: 9. For the CDR3, the DNA is TGTGCCAGCACAGCGGGAGGTTTTGGGTATGAGCAGTTCTTC. This codes for CASTAGGFGYEQFF.

J is TRBJ2-5 and V is TRBV6-2 or TRBV6-3; a possible D gene is TRBD2 (5 bases). V was shortened by 6 bases and J by 1 base, with 12 bases between the two germline ends. The V gene's germline CDR1 is MNHEY and CDR2 SVGEGT. The length of the CDR3 is 14 residues. The CDR3 here is CASSFIAGQETQYF. The CDR3 nucleotides read TGTGCCAGCAGCTTCATCGCGGGCCAAGAGACCCAGTACTTC.